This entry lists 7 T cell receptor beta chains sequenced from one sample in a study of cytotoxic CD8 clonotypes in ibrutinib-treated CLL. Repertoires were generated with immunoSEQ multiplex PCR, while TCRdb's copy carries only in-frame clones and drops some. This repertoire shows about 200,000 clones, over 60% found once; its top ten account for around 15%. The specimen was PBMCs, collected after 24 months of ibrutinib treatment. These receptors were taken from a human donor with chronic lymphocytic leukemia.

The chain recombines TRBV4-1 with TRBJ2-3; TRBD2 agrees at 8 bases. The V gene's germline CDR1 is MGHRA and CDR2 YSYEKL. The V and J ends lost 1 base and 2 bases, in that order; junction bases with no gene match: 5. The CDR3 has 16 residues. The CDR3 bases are TGCGCCAGCAGCCAAGTCTTAGCGGGGTCCACAGATACGCAGTATTTT. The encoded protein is CASSQVLAGSTDTQYF.

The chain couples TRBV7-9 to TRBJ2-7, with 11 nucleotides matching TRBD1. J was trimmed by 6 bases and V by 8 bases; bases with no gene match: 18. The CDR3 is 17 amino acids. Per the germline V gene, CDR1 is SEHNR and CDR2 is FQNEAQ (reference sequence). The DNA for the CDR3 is TGTGCCAGCGAGTCAAACTTGGGACAGGGGGGTTCGCGCGAGCAGTACTTC. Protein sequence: CASESNLGQGGSREQYF.

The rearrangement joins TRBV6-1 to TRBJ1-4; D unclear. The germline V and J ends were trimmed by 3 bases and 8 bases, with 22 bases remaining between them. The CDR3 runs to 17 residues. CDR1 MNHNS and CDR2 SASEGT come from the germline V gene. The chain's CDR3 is CASSDLIKSLKGEKLFF. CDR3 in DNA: TGTGCCAGCAGTGACCTAATCAAGTCATTGAAGGGAGAAAAACTGTTTTTT.

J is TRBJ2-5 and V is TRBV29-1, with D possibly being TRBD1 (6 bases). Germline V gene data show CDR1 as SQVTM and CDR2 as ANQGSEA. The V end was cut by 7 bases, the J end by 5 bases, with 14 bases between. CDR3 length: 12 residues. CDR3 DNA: TGCAGCGCGAACTACAGGGATGAGACCCAGTACTTC. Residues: CSANYRDETQYF.

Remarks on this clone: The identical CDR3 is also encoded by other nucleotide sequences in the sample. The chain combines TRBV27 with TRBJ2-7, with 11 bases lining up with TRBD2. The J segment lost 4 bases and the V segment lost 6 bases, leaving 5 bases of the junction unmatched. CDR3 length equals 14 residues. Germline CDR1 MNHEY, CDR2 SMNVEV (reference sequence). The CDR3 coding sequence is TGTGCCAGCAGCCCCGGGACTAGCGGTTACGAGCAGTACTTC. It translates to CASSPGTSGYEQYF.

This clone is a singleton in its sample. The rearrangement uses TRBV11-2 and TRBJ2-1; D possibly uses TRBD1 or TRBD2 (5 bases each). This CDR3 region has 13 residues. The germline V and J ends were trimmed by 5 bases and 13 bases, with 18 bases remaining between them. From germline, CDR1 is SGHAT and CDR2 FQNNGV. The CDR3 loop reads CASSGALGVLQFF. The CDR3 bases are TGTGCCAGCAGCGGGGCTTTGGGAGTTCTTCAGTTCTTC.

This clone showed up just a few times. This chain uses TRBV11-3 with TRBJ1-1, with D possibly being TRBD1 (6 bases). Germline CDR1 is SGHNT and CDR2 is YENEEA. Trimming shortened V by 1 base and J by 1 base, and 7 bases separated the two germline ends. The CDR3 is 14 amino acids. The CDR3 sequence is CASSLGTENTEAFF. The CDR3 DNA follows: TGTGCCAGCAGCTTAGGGACAGAGAACACTGAAGCTTTCTTT.